These 23 T cell receptor beta chains share one sample of origin, sequenced in a study of OX40 agonist ivuxolimab in advanced cancers. Library generation was performed with the immunoSEQ multiplex PCR assay. TCRdb provides this immuneACCESS table in a form limited to in-frame rearrangements. Some clones are lacking; in checked studies, under half of them reflect an unresolved V gene, and why the rest are absent is not known. Within this sample are 60,000 or so clones, with 75% to 90% of them counted one time only. 3% to 4% of the sample comes from the top ten. Here the sequenced sample was CD4+ or CD8+ T cells sorted from blood, taken in a trial of the OX40 agonist ivuxolimab. These TCRs come from an adult with an advanced solid tumor such as melanoma, head and neck, liver or kidney cancer.

The chain is built from TRBV7-8 and TRBJ1-6; TRBD1 matches at 11 bases. The germline gives CDR1 SGHVS, CDR2 FQNEAQ. V gave up 7 bases and J gave up 3 bases; unmatched junction bases: 2. The CDR3 is made up of 15 amino acids. CDR3: CASKGTGGYNSPLHF. The CDR3 bases are TGTGCCAGCAAGGGGACAGGGGGCTATAATTCACCCCTCCACTTT.

The V gene is TRBV27, the J gene TRBJ2-5; no clear D gene. The CDR3 has 15 residues. The V end was cut by 0 bases, the J end by 2 bases, with 10 bases between. CDR1 is MNHEY and CDR2 is SMNVEV in the germline V gene (reference sequence). The CDR3 DNA reads as TGTGCCAGCAGTTTATCTTGGCAGACTCAAGAGACCCAGTACTTC. Residues: CASSLSWQTQETQYF.

The J gene is TRBJ1-5, the V gene TRBV7-2; D perhaps matches TRBD1 (5 bases). Germline-derived CDR1 and CDR2 are SGHTA and FQGNSA. V shed 5 bases and J shed 0 bases, with 11 bases lying between them. This CDR3 is built from 15 residues. CDR3 DNA: TGTGCCAGCAGCCGACAGAGCATTAGCAATCAGCCCCAGCATTTT. Translated: CASSRQSISNQPQHF.

The table lists this clone with a few counts. The V gene is TRBV11-2, the J gene TRBJ1-1; D unresolved. Trimming left V 0 bases short and J 4 bases short, with 9 bases between. The CDR3 has 14 amino acids. Per the germline V gene, CDR1 is SGHAT and CDR2 is FQNNGV. In nucleotides, the CDR3 is TGTGCCAGCAGCTTAGATCGGGAGGGCACTGAAGCTTTCTTT. This gives the protein CASSLDREGTEAFF.

V usage is TRBV4-2 and J usage is TRBJ2-7; no clear D gene. V lost 1 base and J 1 base, leaving 8 bases between the germline ends. The CDR3 loop spans 14 amino acids. Germline V CDR1 and CDR2: LGHNA, YNFKEQ. The CDR3 region has the DNA TGTGCCAGCAGCCAAGGTCTAGGGTCCTACGAGCAGTACTTC. Protein sequence: CASSQGLGSYEQYF.

The rearrangement joins TRBV2 to TRBJ2-5; the D is unclear. Germline CDR1 is SNHLY and CDR2 is FYNNEI. CDR3 length equals 14 residues. Trimming pared 10 bases from V and 1 base from J, leaving 16 bases between. CDR3 in DNA: TGTGCCACCAAAACCTTGAAGATCCAAGAGACCCAGTACTTC. It yields the protein CATKTLKIQETQYF.

The rearrangement uses TRBV11-2 and TRBJ2-7, with D possibly called TRBD1 or TRBD2 (5 bases each). This CDR3 region has 15 residues. V lost 0 bases to trimming and J lost 4 bases, with 13 bases between them. Germline assignment: CDR1 SGHAT and CDR2 FQNNGV. The CDR3 protein is CASSLEGRRGYEQYF. For the CDR3, the DNA is TGTGCCAGCAGCTTAGAGGGACGGAGAGGATACGAGCAGTACTTC.

The rearrangement links TRBV4-2 to TRBJ1-1; no clear D. Germline V lookup: CDR1 LGHNA, CDR2 YNFKEQ. This CDR3 comprises 11 residues. The V end was cut by 0 bases, the J end by 13 bases, with 9 bases between. CDR3 DNA sequence: TGTGCCAGCAGCCAAGAAGGTCGAAGTTTCTTT. Translated, it gives CASSQEGRSFF.

This clone came up a few times. This chain joins TRBV19 and TRBJ1-2; D possibly corresponds to TRBD1 (5 bases). This CDR3 has 13 amino acids. With 5 bases removed from V and 4 bases from J, the gap between germline ends came to 11 bases. CDR1 and CDR2 (germline): LNHDA, SQIVND (reference sequence). DNA of the CDR3: TGTGCCAGTAGTCTACAGGCTTTCTATGGCTACACCTTC. Amino acids: CASSLQAFYGYTF.

This clone came up a few times. The V gene is TRBV5-1, the J gene TRBJ2-3; D is possibly TRBD1 or TRBD2 (5 bases each). This CDR3 comprises 17 residues. CDR1 and CDR2 from the germline V gene are SGHRS and YFSETQ. Between the trimmed V and J ends, which lost 6 bases and 2 bases, there was a span of 22 bases. The CDR3 DNA reads TGCGCCAGCAAACTTACGGGACGCCGGGATTTCACAGATACGCAGTATTTT. It is translated as CASKLTGRRDFTDTQYF.

The J gene is TRBJ2-1, the V gene TRBV7-3; TRBD2 might be the D (5 bases). This CDR3 has 13 amino acids. Germline V gene sequence: CDR1 SGHTA, CDR2 FQGTGA. Trimming cost V 0 bases and J 5 bases, with 5 bases left between them. The CDR3 region is CASSLTEDNEQFF. The CDR3 coding sequence is TGTGCCAGCAGCTTAACGGAGGACAATGAGCAGTTCTTC.

This clone was seen only once. The chain has TRBV27 and TRBJ2-2; no clear D. CDR3 length: 15 amino acids. CDR1 and CDR2 from the germline V gene are MNHEY and SMNVEV (reference sequence). Trimming left V 4 bases short and J 4 bases short, with 13 bases between. CDR3 nucleotides: TGTGCCAGCAGTTCTTGGCAGCGAGCCACCGGGGAGCTGTTTTTT. This encodes CASSSWQRATGELFF.

V usage is TRBV20-1 and J usage is TRBJ2-7; no firm D call. The V and J ends lost 5 bases and 9 bases respectively, with 11 bases between them. The CDR3 length is 10 residues. Germline CDR1 and CDR2: DFQATT and SNEGSKA (reference sequence). As DNA, the CDR3 is TGCAGTGCTTACTATTCGTTGCAGTACTTC. It encodes CSAYYSLQYF.

The chain uses TRBV28 and TRBJ2-3, with D perhaps given as TRBD1 or TRBD2 (6 bases each). The V gene's germline CDR1 is MDHEN and CDR2 SYDVKM. The ends were cut back, 5 bases at V and 0 bases at J, with 15 bases in the middle. This CDR3 region has 16 residues. DNA for the CDR3: TGTGCCAGCAGTCCAGCCGGGGGCGCGAGCACAGATACGCAGTATTTT. It codes for CASSPAGGASTDTQYF.

This clone was observed a few times. This chain connects TRBV7-8 to TRBJ1-4; 7 bases agree with TRBD1. Losses at the gene ends were 5 bases for V and 7 bases for J; bases not matched to a gene: 13. The CDR3 sequence is 16 residues long. CDR1 and CDR2 (germline): SGHVS, FQNEAQ. CDR3 in DNA: TGTGCCAGCAGCCCCCTAAGGCTGGGGACAGTTGAAAAACTGTTTTTT. It translates to CASSPLRLGTVEKLFF. The full variable domain, its missing parts supplied by reference TRBV7-8 and TRBJ1-4, is GAGVSQSPRYKVAKRGQDVALRCDPISGHVSLFWYQQALGQGPEFLTYFQNEAQLDKSGLPSDRFFAERPEGSVSTLKIQRTQQEDSAVYLCASSPLRLGTVEKLFFGSGTQLSVL.

The chain employs TRBV19 and TRBJ1-4, with TRBD1 matching 7 bases. With V trimmed by 5 bases and J by 2 bases, 11 bases remained unmatched. This CDR3 is built from 17 residues. CDR1 and CDR2 from the germline V gene are LNHDA and SQIVND (reference sequence). CDR3 bases: TGTGCCAGTAGTCACTTCGGGAGGGGGCTGACTAATGAAAAACTGTTTTTT. As protein: CASSHFGRGLTNEKLFF.

In its sample, this clone was seen a few times. The genes are TRBV6-5 and TRBJ2-7; 11 bases line up with TRBD2. The V gene's germline CDR1 is MNHEY and CDR2 SVGAGI. V trimming: 8 bases; J trimming: 6 bases; junction bases outside the gene matches: 6. The CDR3 length is 13 residues. CDR3 DNA sequence: TGTGCCAGCCGGGCTAGCGGGGGGACCGAGCAGTACTTC. It is translated as CASRASGGTEQYF.

V is TRBV4-1 and J is TRBJ2-5; 16 nucleotides align to TRBD2. V shed 0 bases, J shed 5 bases, and the junction held 15 bases outside the gene matches. Germline V gene data show CDR1 as MGHRA and CDR2 as YSYEKL. There are 21 residues in the CDR3. Written as DNA, the CDR3 is TGCGCCAGCAGCCAAGATCGAGGGACTAGCGGGGGGGCCTCTGATCGCGAGACCCAGTACTTC. This sequence encodes CASSQDRGTSGGASDRETQYF.

This clone has a handful of counts. This sequence joins TRBV9 and TRBJ2-7, with TRBD2 identical over 8 bases. With V trimmed by 0 bases and J by 6 bases, 14 bases remained unmatched. The CDR3 has 17 residues. Germline V gives CDR1 SGDLS, CDR2 YYNGEE. The CDR3 DNA reads TGTGCCAGCAGCGTAGGGGTTAGCGGGGCCCTGGGGGGCGAGCAGTACTTC. Protein sequence: CASSVGVSGALGGEQYF.

The rearrangement uses TRBV30 and TRBJ1-2; D is undetermined. This CDR3 spans 11 amino acids. CDR1 is GTSNPN, CDR2 SVGIG, per germline (reference sequence). V was cut by 8 bases and J by 7 bases, with 14 bases left in between. The CDR3 sequence: CARGALGGYTF. The CDR3 DNA follows: TGTGCCCGGGGAGCCCTTGGTGGCTACACCTTC.

The sample holds one count of this clone. In nucleotides, the CDR3 is TGTGCCAGCATAACCCTGGGAGACCTCTATGGCTACACCTTC. It is translated as CASITLGDLYGYTF. The rearrangement links TRBV2 to TRBJ1-2; no clear D. Looked up from germline, CDR1 is SNHLY and CDR2 is FYNNEI. Between the trimmed V and J ends, which lost 7 bases and 4 bases, there was a span of 16 bases. The CDR3 loop spans 14 amino acids.

This chain connects TRBV5-1 to TRBJ2-3; TRBD2 matches at 10 bases. CDR1 SGHRS and CDR2 YFSETQ come from the germline V gene. V lost 3 bases to trimming and J lost 3 bases; unmatched junction nucleotides: 4. This CDR3 contains 15 residues. CDR3 in amino acids: CASSSAGGPTDTQYF. CDR3 in DNA: TGCGCCAGCAGCTCAGCGGGGGGGCCTACAGATACGCAGTATTTT.

This clone was counted a single time. The V and J genes are TRBV4-2 and TRBJ2-7, with D possibly TRBD2 on 6 matching bases. The V end lost 1 base, the J end lost 9 bases, and 19 bases lay between the germline ends. From germline, CDR1 is LGHNA and CDR2 YNFKEQ. There are 15 residues in the CDR3. CDR3: CASSQGGDWLSGQYF. CDR3 sequence (DNA): TGTGCCAGCAGCCAAGGTGGGGACTGGCTATCAGGGCAGTACTTC.